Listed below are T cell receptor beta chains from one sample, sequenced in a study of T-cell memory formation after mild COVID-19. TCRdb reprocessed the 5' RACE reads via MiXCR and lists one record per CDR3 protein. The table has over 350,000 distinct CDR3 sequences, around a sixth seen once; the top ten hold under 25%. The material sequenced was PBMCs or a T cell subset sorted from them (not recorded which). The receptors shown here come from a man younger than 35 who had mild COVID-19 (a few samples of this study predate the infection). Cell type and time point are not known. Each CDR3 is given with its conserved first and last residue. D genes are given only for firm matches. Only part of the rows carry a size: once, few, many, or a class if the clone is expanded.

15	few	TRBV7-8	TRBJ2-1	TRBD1	CASSWTGTDNNEQFF	TGTGCCAGCAGCTGGACCGGGACAGACAACAATGAGCAGTTCTTC
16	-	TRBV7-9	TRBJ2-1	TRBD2	CASSGRWERGGNEQFF	TGTGCCAGCAGCGGCCGTTGGGAGCGGGGGGGGAATGAGCAGTTCTTC
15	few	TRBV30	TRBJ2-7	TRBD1	CAWGFGTGASYEQYF	TGTGCCTGGGGATTTGGGACAGGAGCATCCTACGAGCAGTACTTC
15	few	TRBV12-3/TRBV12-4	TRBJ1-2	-	CASSDRTASYYGYTF	TGTGCCAGCAGTGATAGGACAGCGTCATACTATGGCTACACCTTC
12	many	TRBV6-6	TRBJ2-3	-	CASSYFADTQYF	TGTGCCAGCAGTTACTTTGCAGATACGCAGTATTTT
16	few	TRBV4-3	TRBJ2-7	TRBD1	CASSLRDRGFRTEQYF	TGCGCCAGCAGCCTCCGGGACAGGGGATTCCGCACGGAGCAGTACTTC
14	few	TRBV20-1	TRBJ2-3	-	CSARAPEGTDTQYF	TGCAGTGCTAGAGCCCCGGAGGGCACAGATACGCAGTATTTT
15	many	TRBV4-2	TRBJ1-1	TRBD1	CASSEQGPEDTEAFF	TGTGCCAGCAGCGAACAGGGGCCCGAGGACACTGAAGCTTTCTTT
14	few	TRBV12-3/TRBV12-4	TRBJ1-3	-	CATVAGYSGNTIYF	TGTGCCACCGTTGCGGGGTACTCTGGAAACACCATATATTTT
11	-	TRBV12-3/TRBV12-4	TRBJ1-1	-	CASSLRGEAFF	TGTGCCAGCAGTTTAAGGGGGGAAGCTTTCTTT
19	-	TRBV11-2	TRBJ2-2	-	CASSSRGWDLEANTGELFF	TGTGCCAGCAGCTCGCGCGGGTGGGACCTAGAAGCGAACACCGGGGAGCTGTTTTTT
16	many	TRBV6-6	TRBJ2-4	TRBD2	CASSYVAGGPVNIQYF	TGTGCCAGCAGTTACGTTGCGGGGGGGCCCGTAAACATTCAGTACTTC
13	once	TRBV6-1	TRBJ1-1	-	CASSLRADSFAFF	TGTGCCAGCAGCCTTAGGGCGGATTCCTTCGCTTTCTTT
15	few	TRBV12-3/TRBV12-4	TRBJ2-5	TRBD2	CASSLWTSGVETQYF	TGTGCCAGCAGTTTATGGACTAGCGGGGTTGAGACCCAGTACTTC
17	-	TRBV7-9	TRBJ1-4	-	CASSLFLGGGYNEKLFF	TGTGCCAGCAGCCTGTTCTTGGGGGGCGGCTATAATGAAAAACTGTTTTTT
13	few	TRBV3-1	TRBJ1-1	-	CASSQVPGTEAFF	TGTGCCAGCAGCCAAGTACCCGGCACTGAAGCTTTCTTT
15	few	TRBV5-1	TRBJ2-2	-	CASASLATNTGELFF	TGCGCCAGCGCCTCCCTAGCGACGAACACCGGGGAGCTGTTTTTT
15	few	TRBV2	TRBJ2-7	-	CASSAARDFIYEQYF	TGTGCCAGCAGCGCAGCCCGGGACTTTATCTACGAGCAGTACTTC
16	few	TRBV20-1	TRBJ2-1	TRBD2	CSAEALAGETYNEQFF	TGCAGTGCTGAAGCCCTAGCGGGGGAGACCTACAATGAGCAGTTCTTC
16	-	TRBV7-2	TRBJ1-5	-	CASSLALGDRNQPQHF	TGTGCCAGCAGCTTAGCGCTCGGGGATCGCAATCAGCCCCAGCATTTT
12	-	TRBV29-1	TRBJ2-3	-	CSVQRPGDTQYF	TGCAGCGTACAGCGTCCCGGCGATACGCAGTATTTT
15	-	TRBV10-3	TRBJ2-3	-	CAISGKRTGTDTQYF	TGTGCCATCAGTGGAAAAAGGACGGGGACAGATACGCAGTATTTT
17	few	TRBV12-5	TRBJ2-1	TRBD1	CASGLALPGTVKNEQFF	TGTGCTAGTGGTTTGGCCCTCCCCGGGACAGTCAAGAATGAGCAGTTCTTC
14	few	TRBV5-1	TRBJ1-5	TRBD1	CASSYGQEDQPQHF	TGCGCCAGCAGCTACGGACAGGAAGATCAGCCCCAGCATTTT
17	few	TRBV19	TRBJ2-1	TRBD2	CASSGRTPGLGYNEQFF	TGTGCCAGTAGTGGCCGAACGCCGGGACTAGGTTACAATGAGCAGTTCTTC
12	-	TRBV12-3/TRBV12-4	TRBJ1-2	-	CASSQGPYGYTF	TGTGCCAGCAGCCAGGGACCTTATGGCTACACCTTC
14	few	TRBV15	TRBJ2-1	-	CATSRDRGADEQFF	TGTGCCACCAGCAGAGATCGGGGGGCGGATGAGCAGTTCTTC
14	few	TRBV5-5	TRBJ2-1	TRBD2	CASSLTGLAHEQFF	TGTGCCAGCAGCTTGACAGGACTAGCCCATGAGCAGTTCTTC
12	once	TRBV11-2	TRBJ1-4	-	CASSLFGEKLFF	TGTGCCAGCAGCTTATTTGGAGAAAAACTGTTTTTT
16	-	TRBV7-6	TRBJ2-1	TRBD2	CASSPYSGGPYNEQFF	TGTGCCAGCAGCCCCTATAGCGGGGGCCCTTACAATGAGCAGTTCTTC
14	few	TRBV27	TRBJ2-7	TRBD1	CASSLRDRGHEQYF	TGTGCCAGCAGTTTGCGGGACAGGGGTCACGAGCAGTACTTC
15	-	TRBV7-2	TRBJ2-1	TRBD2	CASTSSSGSYNEQFF	TGTGCCAGCACCTCTTCTAGCGGGAGTTACAATGAGCAGTTCTTC
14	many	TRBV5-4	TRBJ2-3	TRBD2	CASSLGGGTDTQYF	TGTGCCAGCAGCTTGGGCGGGGGAACGGATACGCAGTATTTT
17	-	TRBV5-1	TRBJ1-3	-	CASSLARTVASGNTIYF	TGCGCCAGCAGCTTGGCTCGGACGGTTGCATCTGGAAACACCATATATTTT
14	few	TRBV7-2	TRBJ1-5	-	CASSLVGRRQPQHF	TGTGCCAGCAGCTTAGTTGGCAGGCGTCAGCCCCAGCATTTT
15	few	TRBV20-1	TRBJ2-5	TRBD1	CSARVAQGVWETQYF	TGCAGTGCTAGAGTGGCGCAGGGGGTTTGGGAGACCCAGTACTTC
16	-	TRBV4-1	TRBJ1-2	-	CASSQVGGLINYGYTF	TGCGCCAGCAGCCAAGTTGGAGGGCTAATCAACTATGGCTACACCTTC
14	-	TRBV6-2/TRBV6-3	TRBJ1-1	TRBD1	CASSRQGFNTEAFF	TGTGCCAGCAGTCGACAGGGGTTTAACACTGAAGCTTTCTTT
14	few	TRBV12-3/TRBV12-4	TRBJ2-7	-	CASSLADRGAEQYF	TGTGCCAGCAGTTTAGCCGACCGGGGTGCTGAGCAGTACTTC
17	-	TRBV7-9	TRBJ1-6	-	CASSPRTESSYNSPLHF	TGTGCCAGCAGCCCCCGGACAGAGAGCTCCTATAATTCACCCCTCCACTTT
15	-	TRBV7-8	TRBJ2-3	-	CASSPQGNVADTQYF	TGTGCCAGCAGCCCGCAGGGGAATGTAGCAGATACGCAGTATTTT
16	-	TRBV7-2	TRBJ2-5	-	CASSRVGGQRGETQYF	TGTGCCAGCAGTCGAGTCGGGGGGCAGCGAGGAGAGACCCAGTACTTC
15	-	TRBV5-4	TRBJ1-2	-	CASSLAVQINYGYTF	TGTGCCAGCAGCTTGGCTGTGCAGATTAACTATGGCTACACCTTC
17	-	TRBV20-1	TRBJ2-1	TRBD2	CSATSSGELFVHNEQFF	TGCAGTGCTACGTCCAGCGGGGAGCTATTTGTCCACAATGAGCAGTTCTTC
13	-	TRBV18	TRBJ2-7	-	CASSPPSDNEQYF	TGTGCCAGCTCACCTCCATCGGACAACGAGCAGTACTTC
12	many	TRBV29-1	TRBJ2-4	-	CSVETDKNIQYF	TGCAGCGTTGAGACAGACAAAAACATTCAGTACTTC
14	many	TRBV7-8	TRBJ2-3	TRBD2	CASRLAEGGDTQYF	TGTGCCAGCAGACTAGCGGAGGGGGGAGATACGCAGTATTTT
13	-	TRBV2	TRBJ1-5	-	CASRTEGNQPQHF	TGTGCCAGCAGAACGGAGGGCAATCAGCCCCAGCATTTT
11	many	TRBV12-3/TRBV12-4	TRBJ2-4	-	CASRQEGIQYF	TGTGCCAGCAGACAGGAGGGCATTCAGTACTTC
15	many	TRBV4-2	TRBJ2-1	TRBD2	CASSQDSGGPNEQFF	TGTGCCAGCAGCCAAGATAGCGGGGGGCCCAATGAGCAGTTCTTC
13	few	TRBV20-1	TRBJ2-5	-	CSAPRGTQETQYF	TGCAGTGCTCCAAGGGGTACTCAAGAGACCCAGTACTTC
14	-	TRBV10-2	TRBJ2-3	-	CASSDRSITDTQYF	TGCGCCAGCAGTGACAGGAGTATCACAGATACGCAGTATTTT
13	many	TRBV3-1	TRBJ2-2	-	CASSHGDTGELFF	TGTGCCAGCAGCCACGGGGACACCGGGGAGCTGTTTTTT
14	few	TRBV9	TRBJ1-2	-	CASSVDRTGYGYTF	TGTGCCAGCAGCGTAGATAGGACGGGCTATGGCTACACCTTC
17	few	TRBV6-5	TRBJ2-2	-	CASSRQGFGPNTGELFF	TGTGCCAGCAGTCGCCAGGGTTTCGGGCCGAACACCGGGGAGCTGTTTTTT